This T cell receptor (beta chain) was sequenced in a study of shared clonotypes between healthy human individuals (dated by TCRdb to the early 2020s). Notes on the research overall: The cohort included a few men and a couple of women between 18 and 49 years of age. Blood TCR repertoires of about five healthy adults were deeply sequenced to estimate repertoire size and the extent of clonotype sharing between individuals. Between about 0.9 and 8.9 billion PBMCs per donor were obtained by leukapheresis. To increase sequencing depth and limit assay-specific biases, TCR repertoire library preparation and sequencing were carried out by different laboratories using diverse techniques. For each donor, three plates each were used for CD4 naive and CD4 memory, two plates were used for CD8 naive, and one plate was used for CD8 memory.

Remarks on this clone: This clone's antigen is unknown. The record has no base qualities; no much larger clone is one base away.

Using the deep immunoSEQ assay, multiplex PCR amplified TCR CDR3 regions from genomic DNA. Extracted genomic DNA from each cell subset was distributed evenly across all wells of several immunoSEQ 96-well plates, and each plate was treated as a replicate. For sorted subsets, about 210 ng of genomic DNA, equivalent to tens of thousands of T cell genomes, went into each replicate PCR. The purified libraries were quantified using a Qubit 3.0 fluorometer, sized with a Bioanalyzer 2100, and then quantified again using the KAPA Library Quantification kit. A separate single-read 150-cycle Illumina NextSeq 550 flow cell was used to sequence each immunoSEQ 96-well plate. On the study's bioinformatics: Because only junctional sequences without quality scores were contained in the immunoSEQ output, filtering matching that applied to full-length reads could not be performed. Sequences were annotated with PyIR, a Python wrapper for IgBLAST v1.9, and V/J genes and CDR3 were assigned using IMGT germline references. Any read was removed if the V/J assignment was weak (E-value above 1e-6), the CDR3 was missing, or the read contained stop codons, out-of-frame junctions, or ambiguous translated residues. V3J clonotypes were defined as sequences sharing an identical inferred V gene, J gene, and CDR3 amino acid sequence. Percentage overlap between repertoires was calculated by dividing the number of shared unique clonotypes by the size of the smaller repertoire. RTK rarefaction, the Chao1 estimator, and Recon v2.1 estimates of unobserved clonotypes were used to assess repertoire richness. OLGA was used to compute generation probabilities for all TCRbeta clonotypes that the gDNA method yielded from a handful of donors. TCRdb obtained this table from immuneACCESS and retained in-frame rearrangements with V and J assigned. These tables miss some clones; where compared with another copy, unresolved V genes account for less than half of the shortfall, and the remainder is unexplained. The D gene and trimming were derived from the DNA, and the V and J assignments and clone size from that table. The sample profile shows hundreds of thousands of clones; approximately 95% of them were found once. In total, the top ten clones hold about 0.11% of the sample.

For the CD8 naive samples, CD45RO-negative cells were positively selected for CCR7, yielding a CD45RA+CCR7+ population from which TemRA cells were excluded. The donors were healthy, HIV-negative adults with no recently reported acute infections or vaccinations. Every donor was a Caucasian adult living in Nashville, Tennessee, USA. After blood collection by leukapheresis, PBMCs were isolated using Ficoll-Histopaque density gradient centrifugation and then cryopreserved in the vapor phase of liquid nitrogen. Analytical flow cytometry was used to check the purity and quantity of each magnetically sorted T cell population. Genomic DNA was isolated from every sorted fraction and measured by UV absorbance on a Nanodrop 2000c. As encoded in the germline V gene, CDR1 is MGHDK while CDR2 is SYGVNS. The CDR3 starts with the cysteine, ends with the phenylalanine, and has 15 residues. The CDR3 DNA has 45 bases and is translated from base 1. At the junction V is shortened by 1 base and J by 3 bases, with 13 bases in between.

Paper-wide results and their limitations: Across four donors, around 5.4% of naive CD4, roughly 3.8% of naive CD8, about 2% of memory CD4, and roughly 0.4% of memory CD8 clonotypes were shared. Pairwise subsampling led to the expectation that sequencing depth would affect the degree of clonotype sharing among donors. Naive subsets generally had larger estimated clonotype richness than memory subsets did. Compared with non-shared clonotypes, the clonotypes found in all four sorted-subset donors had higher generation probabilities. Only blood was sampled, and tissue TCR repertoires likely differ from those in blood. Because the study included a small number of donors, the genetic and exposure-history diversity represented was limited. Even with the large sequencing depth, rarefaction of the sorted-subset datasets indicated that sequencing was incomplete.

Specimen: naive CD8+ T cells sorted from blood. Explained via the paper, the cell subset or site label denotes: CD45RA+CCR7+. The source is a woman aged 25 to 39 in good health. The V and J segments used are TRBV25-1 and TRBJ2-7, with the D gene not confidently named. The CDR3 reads CASSEWGSDGYEQYF. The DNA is TGTGCCAGCAGTGAATGGGGATCGGACGGCTACGAGCAGTACTTC.